This T cell receptor (beta chain) was captured by sequencing in a study of blood T cell repertoires in COVID-19. Looking at the study overall: Both acute and convalescent COVID-19 samples were obtained from the United States, Italy and Spain.

Authors' methods: Estimation of nucleated cell counts was performed using reference gene primer amplification. This table comes from immunoSEQ multiplex PCR, and its TCRdb copy is limited to in-frame clones, with some not included. V and J calls and clone size are given by that table; D and trimming were obtained from the DNA. The repertoire holds some 300,000 clones, with around 89% as singletons. A Seattle source enrolled patients during active infection and followed them longitudinally. The J segment lost 4 bases and the V segment lost 0 bases, leaving 9 bases of the junction unmatched. CDR1 is MNHEY and CDR2 is SVGEGT in the germline V gene. The length of the CDR3 is 16 residues. This clone was counted a single time.

The origin of this receptor is a woman aged 50 to 60 with COVID-19, enrolled during active disease. The chain combines TRBV6-2 or TRBV6-3 with TRBJ2-7; 7 positions agree with TRBD1. Sequencing was done on a sample of peripheral blood. CDR3 region: CASSYSLDRIRYEQYF. CDR3 DNA sequence: TGTGCCAGCAGTTACTCCCTGGACAGGATCCGGTACGAGCAGTACTTC.